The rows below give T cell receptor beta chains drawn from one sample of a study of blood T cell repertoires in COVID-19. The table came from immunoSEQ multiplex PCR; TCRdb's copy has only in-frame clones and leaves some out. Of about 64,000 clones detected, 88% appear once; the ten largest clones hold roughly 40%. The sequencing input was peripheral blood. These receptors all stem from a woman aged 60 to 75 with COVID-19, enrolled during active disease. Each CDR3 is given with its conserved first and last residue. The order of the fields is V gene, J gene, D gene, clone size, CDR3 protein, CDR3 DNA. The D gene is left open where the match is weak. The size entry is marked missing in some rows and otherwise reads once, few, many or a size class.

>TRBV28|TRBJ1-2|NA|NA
CASNRPGSNYGYTF
TGTGCCAGCAACCGACCGGGTTCAAACTATGGCTACACCTTC
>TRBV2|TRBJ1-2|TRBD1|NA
CASLGQALTNGYTF
TGTGCCAGTTTGGGACAGGCCTTGACTAATGGCTACACCTTC
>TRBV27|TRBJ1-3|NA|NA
CASSLTGGLGNTIYF
TGTGCCAGCAGTTTAACAGGCGGACTAGGAAACACCATATATTTT
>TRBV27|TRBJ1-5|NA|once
CASSLQGFNQPQHF
TGTGCCAGCAGTTTGCAGGGATTCAATCAGCCCCAGCATTTT
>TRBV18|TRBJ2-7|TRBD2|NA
CASSPPVKREKGEQYF
TGTGCCAGCTCACCACCTGTGAAGCGGGAGAAGGGGGAGCAGTACTTC
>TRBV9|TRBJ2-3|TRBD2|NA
CASTATSGGPTDTQYF
TGTGCCAGCACCGCGACTAGCGGGGGGCCAACAGATACGCAGTATTTT
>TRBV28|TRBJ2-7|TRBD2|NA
CASSLGTRTSGRGFSYEQYF
TGTGCCAGCAGTTTAGGTACGAGGACTAGCGGGAGGGGATTCTCCTACGAGCAGTACTTC
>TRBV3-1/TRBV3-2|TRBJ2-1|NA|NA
CASSQGGGLWNEQFF
TGTGCCAGCAGCCAAGGGGGGGGCCTCTGGAATGAGCAGTTCTTC
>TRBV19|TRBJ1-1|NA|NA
CASSIEFWTEAFF
TGTGCCAGTAGTATAGAATTCTGGACAGAAGCTTTCTTT
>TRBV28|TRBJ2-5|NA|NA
CASSGISLQETQYF
TGTGCCAGCAGTGGTATTAGCCTTCAAGAGACCCAGTACTTC
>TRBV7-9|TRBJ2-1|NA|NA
CASSTYRVSVYNEQFF
TGTGCCAGCAGCACGTACCGGGTCTCCGTCTACAATGAGCAGTTCTTC
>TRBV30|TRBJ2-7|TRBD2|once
CAWRPPGLGGYEQYF
TGTGCCTGGAGGCCCCCGGGACTAGGGGGCTACGAGCAGTACTTC
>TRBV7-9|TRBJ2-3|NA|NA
CASSLGSGPRADTQYF
TGTGCCAGCAGCTTAGGGAGCGGACCGAGGGCCGATACGCAGTATTTT
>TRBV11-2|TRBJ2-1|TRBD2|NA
CASSLVGGEQFF
TGTGCCAGCAGCCTCGTCGGGGGGGAGCAGTTCTTC
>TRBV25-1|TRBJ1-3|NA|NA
CASSDRDSGNTIYF
TGTGCCAGCAGTGACCGGGACTCTGGAAACACCATATATTTT
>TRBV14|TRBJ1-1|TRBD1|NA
CASSPLTGVNTEAFF
TGTGCCAGCAGCCCCTTAACAGGGGTGAACACTGAAGCTTTCTTT
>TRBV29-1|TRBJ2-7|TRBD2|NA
CSVALAGGLPYEQYF
TGCAGCGTCGCCTTGGCGGGAGGGCTTCCCTACGAGCAGTACTTC
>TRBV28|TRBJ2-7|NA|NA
CASSFGSTYEQYF
TGTGCCAGCAGTTTCGGGTCCACCTACGAGCAGTACTTC
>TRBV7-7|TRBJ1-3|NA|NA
CASSHGGRSSGNTIYF
TGTGCCAGCAGCCACGGAGGCCGAAGCTCTGGAAACACCATATATTTT
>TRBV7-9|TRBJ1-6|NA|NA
CASSLHGQPASPLHF
TGTGCCAGCAGCTTACATGGACAGCCGGCGTCACCCCTCCACTTT
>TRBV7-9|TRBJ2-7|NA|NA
CASSLAAGRVYEQYF
TGTGCCAGCAGCTTAGCGGCGGGGCGGGTCTACGAGCAGTACTTC
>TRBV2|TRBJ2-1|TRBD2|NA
CASVPSGPYNEQFF
TGTGCCAGCGTTCCTAGCGGACCGTACAATGAGCAGTTCTTC
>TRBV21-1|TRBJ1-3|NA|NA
CASSKERSGNTIYF
TGTGCCAGCAGCAAGGAGCGCTCTGGAAACACCATATATTTT
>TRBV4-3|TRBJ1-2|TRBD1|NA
CASSQDVGQGAGRGYTF
TGCGCCAGCAGCCAAGACGTAGGACAGGGGGCGGGAAGAGGCTACACCTTC
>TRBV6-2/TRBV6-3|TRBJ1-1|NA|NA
CASSYGSAGEAFF
TGTGCCAGCAGTTATGGGTCGGCGGGTGAAGCTTTCTTT
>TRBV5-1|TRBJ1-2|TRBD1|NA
CASSIGTGDGYTF
TGCGCCAGCAGCATCGGGACAGGGGATGGCTACACCTTC
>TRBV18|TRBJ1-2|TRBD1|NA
CASSPGTGDYGYTF
TGTGCCAGCTCACCAGGGACAGGCGACTATGGCTACACCTTC
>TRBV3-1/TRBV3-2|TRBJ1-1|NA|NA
CASSLSTVNTEAFF
TGTGCCAGCAGCCTATCTACAGTGAACACTGAAGCTTTCTTT
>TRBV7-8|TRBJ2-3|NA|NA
CASSLAAGSTDTQYF
TGTGCCAGCAGCTTAGCGGCAGGATCCACAGATACGCAGTATTTT
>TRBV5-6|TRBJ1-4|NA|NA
CASSPGSRRRNEKLFF
TGTGCCAGCAGCCCCGGCTCCCGACGGAGAAATGAAAAACTGTTTTTT
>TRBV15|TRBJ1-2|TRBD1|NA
CATSLEGGPLLDGYTF
TGTGCCACCAGTTTGGAAGGGGGCCCACTTTTGGATGGCTACACCTTC
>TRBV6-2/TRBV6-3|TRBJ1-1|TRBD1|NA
CASSSGQAGYTEAFF
TGTGCCAGCAGTTCAGGACAGGCTGGCTACACTGAAGCTTTCTTT
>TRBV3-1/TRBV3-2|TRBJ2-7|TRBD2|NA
CASSQGLAGPYEQYF
TGTGCCAGCAGCCAAGGGCTAGCGGGACCCTACGAGCAGTACTTC
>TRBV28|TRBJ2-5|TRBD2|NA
CASSLDVGTSEQETQYF
TGTGCCAGCAGTTTAGACGTGGGGACTAGCGAACAAGAGACCCAGTACTTC
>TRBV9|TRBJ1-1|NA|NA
CASSALPMNTEAFF
TGTGCCAGCAGCGCACTGCCTATGAACACTGAAGCTTTCTTT
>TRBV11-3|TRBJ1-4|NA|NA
CATKNEKLFF
TGTGCCACTAAAAATGAAAAACTGTTTTTT
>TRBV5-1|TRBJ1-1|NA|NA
CASSLAKQGNTEAFF
TGCGCCAGCAGCTTGGCTAAGCAGGGAAATACTGAAGCTTTCTTT
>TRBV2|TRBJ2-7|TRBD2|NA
CASIFREVSYEQYF
TGTGCCAGCATATTTCGGGAGGTCTCCTACGAGCAGTACTTC
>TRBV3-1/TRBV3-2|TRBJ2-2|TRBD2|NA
CASSPVEAGETGELFF
TGTGCCAGCAGTCCCGTCGAAGCGGGAGAAACCGGGGAGCTGTTTTTT
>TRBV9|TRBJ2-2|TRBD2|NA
CASSVGTSGNTGELFF
TGTGCCAGCAGCGTCGGGACTAGCGGGAACACCGGGGAGCTGTTTTTT
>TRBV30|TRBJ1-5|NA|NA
CAWSVSSDQPQHF
TGTGCCTGGAGTGTTTCCTCCGATCAGCCCCAGCATTTT
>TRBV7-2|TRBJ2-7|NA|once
CASSSYRDDYEQYF
TGTGCCAGCAGCTCGTACAGGGATGACTACGAGCAGTACTTC
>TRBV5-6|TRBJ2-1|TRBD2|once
CASRRTSFKNEQFF
TGTGCCAGCAGACGGACTAGTTTCAAAAATGAGCAGTTCTTC
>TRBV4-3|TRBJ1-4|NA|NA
CASSQDSLNEKLFF
TGCGCCAGCAGCCAAGACAGTCTTAATGAAAAACTGTTTTTT
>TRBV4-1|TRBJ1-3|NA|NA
CASSQESGSGNTIYF
TGCGCCAGCAGCCAAGAGTCGGGCTCTGGAAACACCATATATTTT
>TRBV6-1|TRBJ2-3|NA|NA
CASSGLGAETSTDTQYF
TGTGCCAGCAGTGGACTAGGAGCTGAAACTAGCACAGATACGCAGTATTTT
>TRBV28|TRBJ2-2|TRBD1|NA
CASSTPGQGSTGELFF
TGTGCCAGCAGTACTCCGGGACAGGGAAGTACCGGGGAGCTGTTTTTT
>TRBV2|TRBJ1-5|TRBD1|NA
CASSSGQGVSNQPQHF
TGTGCCAGCAGTTCGGGACAGGGTGTCAGCAATCAGCCCCAGCATTTT
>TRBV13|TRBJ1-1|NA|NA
CASSFSDMDTEAFF
TGTGCCAGCAGCTTCTCCGACATGGACACTGAAGCTTTCTTT
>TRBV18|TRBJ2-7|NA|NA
CASSLGLSSYEQYF
TGTGCCAGCTCACTGGGCCTTAGCTCCTACGAGCAGTACTTC
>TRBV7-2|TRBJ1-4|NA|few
CASSLIGGTPREKLFF
TGTGCCAGCAGCCTCATAGGTGGGACACCTCGGGAAAAACTGTTTTTT
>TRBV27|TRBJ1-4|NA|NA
CASSLSGGEKLFF
TGTGCCAGCAGTTTATCTGGGGGCGAAAAACTGTTTTTT
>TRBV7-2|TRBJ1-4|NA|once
CASSSNTGEKLFF
TGTGCCAGCAGCTCGAATACAGGGGAAAAACTGTTTTTT
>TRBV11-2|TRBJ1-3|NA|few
CASRYSGGNTIYF
TGTGCCAGCAGGTACAGCGGTGGAAACACCATATATTTT
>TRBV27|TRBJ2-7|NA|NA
CASSYRENYEQYF
TGTGCCAGCAGTTACCGGGAAAACTACGAGCAGTACTTC